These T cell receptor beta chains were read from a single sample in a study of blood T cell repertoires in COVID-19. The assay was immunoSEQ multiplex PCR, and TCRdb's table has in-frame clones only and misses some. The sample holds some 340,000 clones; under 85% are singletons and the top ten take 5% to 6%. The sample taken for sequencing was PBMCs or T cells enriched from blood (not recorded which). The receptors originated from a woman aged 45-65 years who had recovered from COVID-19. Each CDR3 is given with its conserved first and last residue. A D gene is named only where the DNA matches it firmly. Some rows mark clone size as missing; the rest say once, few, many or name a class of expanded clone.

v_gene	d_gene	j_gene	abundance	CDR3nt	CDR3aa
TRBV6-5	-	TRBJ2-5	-	TGTGCCAGCAGTTACTCTAGGGGCAACCAAGAGACCCAGTACTTC	CASSYSRGNQETQYF
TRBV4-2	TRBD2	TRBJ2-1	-	TGTGCCAGCAGCCTAAACCAACGGACTAGCGGACTCTACAATGAGCAGTTCTTC	CASSLNQRTSGLYNEQFF
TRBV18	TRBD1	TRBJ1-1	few	TGTGCCAGCTCACCAGGGACAGCCAGTATGAACACTGAAGCTTTCTTT	CASSPGTASMNTEAFF
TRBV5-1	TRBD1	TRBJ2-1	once	TGCGCCAGCAGCTTGGAGGGGGCAACCTACAATGAGCAGTTCTTC	CASSLEGATYNEQFF
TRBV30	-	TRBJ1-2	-	TGTGCCTGGAGTGTTCGGGACTGGGGTTCCTTC	CAWSVRDWGSF
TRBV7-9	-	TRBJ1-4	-	TGTGCCAGCAGCTTAATATCAGGGTACAATGAAAAACTGTTTTTT	CASSLISGYNEKLFF
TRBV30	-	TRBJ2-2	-	TGTGCCTGGAGTGTGTCCAGGGCGGCCGGGGAGCTGTTTTTT	CAWSVSRAAGELFF
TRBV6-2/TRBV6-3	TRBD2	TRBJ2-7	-	TGTGCCAGCAGTGCCGGGAGGGGCATCTACGAGCAGTACTTC	CASSAGRGIYEQYF
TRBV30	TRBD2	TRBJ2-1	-	TGTGCCTCAGCCTCTAGCGGGGGTAGGCAGTTCTTC	CASASSGGRQFF
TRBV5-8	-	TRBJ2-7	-	TGTGCCAGCAGCGCAACCGGGACTCGAAAGCAGTACTTC	CASSATGTRKQYF
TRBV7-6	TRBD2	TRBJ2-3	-	TGTGCCAGCAGCGATGGGACTAGCGGGGAGACGAGCACAGATACGCAGTATTTT	CASSDGTSGETSTDTQYF
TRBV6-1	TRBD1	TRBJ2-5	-	TGTGCCAGCAGTGATTATACCGGGACAGTCCAAGAGACCCAGTACTTC	CASSDYTGTVQETQYF
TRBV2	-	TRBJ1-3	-	TGTGCCAGCAGCCCGGCTGGAAACACCATATATTTT	CASSPAGNTIYF
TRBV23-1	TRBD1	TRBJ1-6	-	TGCGCCAGCAGTCAAGATAGGGACAGGGGGCGCGAAGGTTATTCACCCCTCCACTTT	CASSQDRDRGREGYSPLHF
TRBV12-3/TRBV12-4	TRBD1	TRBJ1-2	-	TGTGCCAGCAGTTTAGCGACAGGGTATGGCTACACCTTC	CASSLATGYGYTF
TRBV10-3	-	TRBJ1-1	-	TGTGCCATCAGTGAAGGGGTGTTGAACACTGAAGCTTTCTTT	CAISEGVLNTEAFF
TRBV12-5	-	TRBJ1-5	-	TGTGCTAGTGGTCTAAGAGGCGGCAATCAGCCCCAGCATTTT	CASGLRGGNQPQHF
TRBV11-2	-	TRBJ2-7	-	TGTGCCAGCAGCTTAGTTGGGTCCGGGTTCTACGAGCAGTACTTC	CASSLVGSGFYEQYF
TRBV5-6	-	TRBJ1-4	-	TGTGCCAGCAGCCTACAGGATTCTGAAAAACTGTTTTTT	CASSLQDSEKLFF
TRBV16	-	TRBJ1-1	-	TGTGCCAGCAGCCAAGGAGGGATCGGGGCGACTGAAGCTTTCTTT	CASSQGGIGATEAFF
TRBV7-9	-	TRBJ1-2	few	TGTGCCAGCAGCTTATCAGGGGAGGGTGGCTACACCTTC	CASSLSGEGGYTF
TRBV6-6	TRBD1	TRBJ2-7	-	TGTGCCAGCAGGGCCCGGACAGGGAGTACCTACGAGCAGTACTTC	CASRARTGSTYEQYF
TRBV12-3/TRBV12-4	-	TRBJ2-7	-	TGTGCCAGCAGTCGCACCAGGGTCTACGAGCAGTACTTC	CASSRTRVYEQYF
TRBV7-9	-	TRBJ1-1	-	TGTGCCAGCAGCTTAGGCCCCCAACTCTTTATTTTTGCTGAAGCTTTCTTT	CASSLGPQLFIFAEAFF
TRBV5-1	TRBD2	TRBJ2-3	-	TGCGCCAGCAGCTTCGTGGGACTAGCGGGGGGTGGCACAGATACGCAGTATTTT	CASSFVGLAGGGTDTQYF
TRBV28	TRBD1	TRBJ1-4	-	TGTGCCAGCACGACAGGGGGAAATGAAAAACTGTTTTTT	CASTTGGNEKLFF
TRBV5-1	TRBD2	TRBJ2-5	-	TGCGCCAGCAGCTCGGGACTAGCGGGATCCCAAGAGACCCAGTACTTC	CASSSGLAGSQETQYF
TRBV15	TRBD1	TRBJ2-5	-	TGTGCCACCAGCCTAACCAGGGGGCCCCAAGAGACCCAGTACTTC	CATSLTRGPQETQYF
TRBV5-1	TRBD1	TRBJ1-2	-	TGCGCCAGCAGCTCAGGACAGGGAGGGGGCTACACCTTC	CASSSGQGGGYTF
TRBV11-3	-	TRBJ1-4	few	TGTGCCAGCAGCTTAGATACCCCGGGAGAAAAACTGTTTTTT	CASSLDTPGEKLFF
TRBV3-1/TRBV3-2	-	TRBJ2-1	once	TGTGCCAGCAGCCAAGGGAGAAGCGGGGAGCAGTTCTTC	CASSQGRSGEQFF
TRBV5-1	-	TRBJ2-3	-	TGCGCCAGCAGCCCAGAGGGCAGGGGGGCCCCCCTTACGACAGATACGCAGTATTTT	CASSPEGRGAPLTTDTQYF
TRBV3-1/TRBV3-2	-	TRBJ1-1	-	TGTGCCAGCAGCGGTCCGGGCACTGAAGCTTTCTTT	CASSGPGTEAFF
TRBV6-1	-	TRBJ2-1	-	TGTGCCAGCAGTGAAGCGCTAGCTAGCTCCTACAATGAGCAGTTCTTC	CASSEALASSYNEQFF
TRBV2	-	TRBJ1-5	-	TGTGCCAGCAGTGCGGGACACCTAATAGGGGCCAATCAGCCCCAGCATTTT	CASSAGHLIGANQPQHF
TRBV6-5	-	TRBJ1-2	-	TGTGCCAGCAGCCCCCGGGGAACTTATGGCTACACCTTC	CASSPRGTYGYTF
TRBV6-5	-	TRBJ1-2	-	TGTGCCAGCAGTACAGCAAAAGCTAACTATGGCTACACCTTC	CASSTAKANYGYTF
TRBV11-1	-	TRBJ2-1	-	TGTGCCAGCAGCTCAGGGTGGTCCTACAATGAGCAGTTCTTC	CASSSGWSYNEQFF
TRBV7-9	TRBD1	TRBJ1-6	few	TGTGCCAGCAGCTCGACAGGGGGAAATTCACCCCTCCACTTT	CASSSTGGNSPLHF
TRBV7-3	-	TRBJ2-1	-	TGTGCCAGCAGCCTGACCAGGGCGGAATACAATGAGCAGTTCTTC	CASSLTRAEYNEQFF
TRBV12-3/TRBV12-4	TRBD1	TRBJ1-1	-	TGTGCCAGCGAACGACAGGGGAACACTGAAGCTTTCTTT	CASERQGNTEAFF
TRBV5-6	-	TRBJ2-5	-	TGTGCCAGCAGCTTGGGCGGGCTAAGGGAGACCCAGTACTTC	CASSLGGLRETQYF
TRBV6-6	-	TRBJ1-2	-	TGTGCCAGCAGTGTAGGGGATGGCTACACCTTC	CASSVGDGYTF
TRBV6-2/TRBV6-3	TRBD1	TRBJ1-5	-	TGTGCCAGCAGTTTGGGACAGGGGAGCCAGCCCCAGCATTTT	CASSLGQGSQPQHF
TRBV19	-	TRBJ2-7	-	TGTGCCAGTAGTCGGGACTCACCCTTAACCTACGAGCAGTACTTC	CASSRDSPLTYEQYF
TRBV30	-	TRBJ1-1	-	TGTGCCTGGCAATCCGGTAACACTGAAGCTTTCTTT	CAWQSGNTEAFF
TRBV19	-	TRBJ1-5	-	TGTGCCAGTATACAGAGATATAGCAATCAGCCCCAGCATTTT	CASIQRYSNQPQHF
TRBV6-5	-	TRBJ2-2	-	TGTGCCAGCATAGGAGGTCCCCACTCCGGGGAGCTGTTTTTT	CASIGGPHSGELFF
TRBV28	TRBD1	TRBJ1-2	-	TGTGCCAGCAGATTATCCGGGACAGGGCGCGGCTACACCTTC	CASRLSGTGRGYTF
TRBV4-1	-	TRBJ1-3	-	TGCGCCAGCAGCCAAGAAGGACATCCGTCATTCGCCGGAAACACCATATATTTT	CASSQEGHPSFAGNTIYF